This TCR beta chain comes out of a study of vaccination effects on CD4 cells after COVID-19. Study-wide context: Using viral peptide pools, the ViraFEST assay grew out antigen-specific CD4+ T cells prior to sequencing.

Trimming removed 6 bases at V and 8 bases at J, with 13 bases between. The germline CDR1 and CDR2 sequences are MNHEY and SVGAGI. This CDR3 contains 12 residues. To note about this clone: Its target is not known.

CD4+ T cell isolation took place after more than eight days of culture. All study participants received two doses of BNT162b2 or mRNA-1273 vaccine. Each culture had half its medium swapped for IL-2 medium on days 3 and 7. Study results and caveats: Late in the post-vaccination period, infection-induced and vaccine-induced clones underwent marked clonal contraction.

Clones were sequenced by immunoSEQ multiplex PCR, and TCRdb holds only the in-frame ones, with some missing. This table has roughly 45,000 clones, 60% to 75% appearing once. The source was CD4+ T cells from PBMCs cultured without peptide, collected after COVID-19 vaccination. This clonotype was sampled from a human donor who received a COVID-19 vaccine. The V call is TRBV6-5, the J call TRBJ1-2; D unclear. Here the CDR3 reads CASSGDSDGYTF. The CDR3 DNA reads TGTGCCAGCAGCGGGGATTCGGACGGCTACACCTTC.